This passage covers 8 T cell receptor beta chains from one sample sequenced in a study of T cell clonotyping in hematopoietic cell transplantation. Only in-frame clones appear in the TCRdb table, and some are missing; sequencing was by immunoSEQ multiplex PCR. Here the sample spans around 6,300 clones, roughly nine tenths being singletons. The sample in question was peripheral blood mononuclear cells, obtained 180 days after allogeneic stem cell transplant. The receptors here all came from a female patient aged 50-59 years who had an allogeneic stem cell transplant from an unrelated donor, so the T cells may come from the graft donor. Some clones in this sample may be carry-over from other donors' samples.

V gene TRBV7-2 combines with J gene TRBJ1-6; the D gene is possibly TRBD1 (5 bases). CDR3 length equals 14 residues. The germline V gene has CDR1 SGHTA and CDR2 FQGNSA. V dropped 3 bases and J dropped 7 bases, with 10 bases sitting between them. CDR3 in DNA: TGTGCCAGCAGCTTCCGGCAGGGCAATTCACCCCTCCACTTT. It specifies CASSFRQGNSPLHF.

The chain carries TRBV7-2 and TRBJ1-2, with D hard to call. Looked up from germline, CDR1 is SGHTA and CDR2 is FQGNSA. The CDR3 runs to 15 residues. Trimming shortened V by 2 bases and J by 6 bases, and 16 bases separated the two germline ends. CDR3 coding DNA: TGTGCCAGCAGCTTATTTGATAGCGGACGAGATGGCTACACCTTC. It specifies CASSLFDSGRDGYTF.

The genes are TRBV6-1 and TRBJ2-3; TRBD2 agrees at 7 bases. CDR3 length: 15 amino acids. Unmatched junction bases numbered 8, after V lost 7 bases and J lost 1 base. From germline, CDR1 is MNHNS and CDR2 SASEGT. The CDR3 nucleotides read TGTGCCAGCAACCGGCAGGGAGGGGGCACAGATACGCAGTATTTT. It yields the protein CASNRQGGGTDTQYF.

The rearrangement joins TRBV11-3 to TRBJ1-6, with 9 bases that match TRBD1. V was pared by 0 bases and J by 8 bases, with 11 bases of the junction left unmatched. Per the germline V gene, CDR1 is SGHNT and CDR2 is YENEEA. This CDR3 is 18 amino acids long. CDR3 sequence: CASSLDPEGDRVYSPLHF. In DNA form, the CDR3 reads TGTGCCAGCAGCTTAGACCCAGAAGGGGACAGGGTTTATTCACCCCTCCACTTT.

This clone was seen only a few times. The V call is TRBV15, the J call TRBJ1-5; D is perhaps TRBD1 (6 bases). Germline V gives CDR1 LNHNV, CDR2 YYDKDF (reference sequence). This CDR3 region has 13 residues. The germline V and J ends were trimmed by 0 bases and 11 bases, with 11 bases remaining between them. This chain's CDR3 is CATSRDLRTAQHF. Here the CDR3 DNA reads TGTGCCACCAGCAGAGATCTCCGGACAGCCCAGCATTTT. Full variable domain (remainder filled in from reference TRBV15 and TRBJ1-5): DAMVIQNPRYQVTQFGKPVTLSCSQTLNHNVMYWYQQKSSQAPKLLFHYYDKDFNNEADTPDNFQSRRPNTSFCFLDIRSPGLGDTAMYLCATSRDLRTAQHFGDGTRLSIL.

This chain uses TRBV2 with TRBJ1-2; the D is unclear. The CDR3 length is 12 residues. Germline CDR1 and CDR2: SNHLY and FYNNEI. The V gene lost 1 base and the J gene lost 6 bases, with 6 bases spanning the gap. The DNA for the CDR3 is TGTGCCAGCAGTGAAGGGGTAGATGGCTACACCTTC. It codes for CASSEGVDGYTF. Drawing the rest from reference TRBV2 and TRBJ1-2, the complete variable domain is EPEVTQTPSHQVTQMGQEVILRCVPISNHLYFYWYRQILGQKVEFLVSFYNNEISEKSEIFDDQFSVERPDGSNFTLKIRSTKLEDSAMYFCASSEGVDGYTFGSGTRLTVV.

The chain couples TRBV16 to TRBJ1-5, with 8 positions matching TRBD1. CDR3 length: 14 amino acids. CDR1 is KGHSY and CDR2 is FQNENV in the germline V gene. Trimming took 4 bases from V and 6 from J; bases not matched to a gene: 5. CDR3 protein: CASSRQGLSQPQHF. Written as DNA, the CDR3 is TGTGCCAGCAGCCGACAGGGGTTAAGTCAGCCCCAGCATTTT.

The chain links TRBV5-1 to TRBJ1-1; the D is unclear. CDR3 length: 13 residues. Germline CDR1 SGHRS, CDR2 YFSETQ. The ends were cut back, 5 bases at V and 7 bases at J, with 15 bases in the middle. Here the CDR3 reads CASRPYRTDEAFF. The CDR3 DNA reads as TGCGCCAGCAGACCCTACAGAACTGATGAAGCTTTCTTT.